The rows below give T cell receptor beta chains drawn from one sample of a study of neoadjuvant anti-PD-1 for oral cavity cancer. Using immunoSEQ multiplex PCR, the repertoire was profiled, and TCRdb retains in-frame clones only, with some absent. The sample lists 6,000 to 10,000 clones; roughly 62% were seen once. The source was PBMCs, collected after nivolumab (anti-PD-1) treatment. These receptors all stem from a person aged 40 to 85 with oral cavity squamous cell carcinoma. CDR3s include the opening cysteine and the closing phenylalanine or tryptophan. Each record gives: J gene, V gene, CDR3 protein.

J: TRBJ2-3
V: TRBV7-6
CDR3: CASSLGTSGVRDTQYF

J: TRBJ2-1
V: TRBV11-2
CDR3: CASSLDLSGGNEQFF

J: TRBJ2-5
V: TRBV5-7
CDR3: CASSWGGETQYF

J: TRBJ2-5
V: TRBV7-9
CDR3: CASSQRTGRQETQYF

J: TRBJ1-1
V: TRBV7-8
CDR3: CASSLGPGLAFF

J: TRBJ1-1
V: TRBV2
CDR3: CASSGQVNTEAFF

J: TRBJ2-7
V: TRBV7-8
CDR3: CASSLAWGAGLREQYF

J: TRBJ1-5
V: TRBV19
CDR3: CASSTWGGRVNQPQHF

J: TRBJ1-1
V: TRBV5-5
CDR3: CASSFRESEAFF

J: TRBJ2-1
V: TRBV25-1
CDR3: CASSLYNEQFF

J: TRBJ2-2
V: TRBV9
CDR3: CASSVGGGRTGELFF

J: TRBJ1-1
V: TRBV5-1
CDR3: CARTRSGVTEAFF

J: TRBJ2-7
V: TRBV6-1
CDR3: CASEGTLFEQYF

J: TRBJ2-1
V: TRBV9
CDR3: CASPPPGDSYNEQFF

J: TRBJ2-7
V: TRBV5-6
CDR3: CASSPGPGIYEQYF

J: TRBJ2-1
V: TRBV4-3
CDR3: CASSQGLAKSNEQFF

J: TRBJ2-5
V: TRBV19
CDR3: CASTSSGGQETQYF

J: TRBJ1-2
V: TRBV7-2
CDR3: CASSFIDQGEGYTF

J: TRBJ2-1
V: TRBV10-1
CDR3: CASSDGTTGTWDEQFF

J: TRBJ1-5
V: TRBV9
CDR3: CASSPEVSGNQPQHF

J: TRBJ2-1
V: TRBV27
CDR3: CASSLVGGNEQFF

J: TRBJ1-1
V: TRBV10-3
CDR3: CAISEAWDTPSGDTEAFF

J: TRBJ2-3
V: TRBV7-8
CDR3: CASSLLAGSTDTQYF

J: TRBJ1-1
V: TRBV7-9
CDR3: CASSQAWTQEAFF

J: TRBJ1-5
V: TRBV29-1
CDR3: CSVEVAGRQPQHF

J: TRBJ2-7
V: TRBV9
CDR3: CASSPSTGGEQYF

J: TRBJ1-5
V: TRBV2
CDR3: CASSYIQGAGNQPQHF

J: TRBJ2-2
V: TRBV5-1
CDR3: CASSLASGGDTGELFF

J: TRBJ2-3
V: TRBV29-1
CDR3: CSVGLAGVTDTQYF

J: TRBJ1-2
V: TRBV4-1
CDR3: CASSPNPAGAEPNYGYTF

J: TRBJ2-5
V: TRBV29-1
CDR3: CSAPPGIGETQYF

J: TRBJ1-1
V: TRBV4-2
CDR3: CASSQVNRGTFTEAFF

J: TRBJ1-1
V: TRBV19
CDR3: CASSNQGRLTEAFF

J: TRBJ2-2
V: TRBV11-3
CDR3: CASSDSVTGELFF

J: TRBJ1-4
V: TRBV9
CDR3: CASSVEGQGDEKLFF

J: TRBJ2-2
V: TRBV13
CDR3: CASSFGLAGGLRGTGELFF

J: TRBJ1-4
V: TRBV2
CDR3: CASSEARTSGKLFF

J: TRBJ1-2
V: TRBV19
CDR3: CASSMAAGAYTF

J: TRBJ2-2
V: TRBV5-1
CDR3: CASSRLHGTSGGADGELFF

J: TRBJ2-5
V: TRBV11-2
CDR3: CASSSVGQGDQETQYF

J: TRBJ2-7
V: TRBV2
CDR3: CAGGTGTYEQYF

J: TRBJ1-2
V: TRBV4-2
CDR3: CASSHSGDRRNYGYTF

J: TRBJ2-5
V: TRBV19
CDR3: CASSRTSSGVGETQYF